The clone carrying this T cell receptor (beta chain) occurred many times. Antigen: not known. The data belong to a study of CD8 T cells in ankylosing spondylitis. The CDR3 has 15 amino acids. The V segment lost 7 bases and the J segment 6 bases; nucleotides outside the gene matches: 8. Germline V lookup: CDR1 MNHEY, CDR2 SVGEGT. Study-level points and caveats: A TCR beta motif of 8 or 9 highly homologous variants appeared characteristic of ankylosing spondylitis blood. Some motif variants had been reported before (in reactive arthritis synovial fluid and blood). Reportedly, significant enrichment of disease-linked clones occurred in matched ankylosing spondylitis synovial fluid.

TCRdb re-analysed the 5' RACE reads in MiXCR, keeping a single row per CDR3 protein. The data contain roughly 240,000 distinct CDR3 sequences, roughly 8.2% of them singletons. J is TRBJ2-1 and V is TRBV6-2 or TRBV6-3, with 11 nucleotides matching TRBD2. The material sequenced was blood, either unsorted or a sorted T cell fraction (not recorded which). This receptor was identified in a female donor with ankylosing spondylitis or in good health (not recorded which). Here the CDR3 DNA reads TGTGCCAGCACCCATATCACTAGCGGGAGCAATGAGCAGTTCTTC. Protein: CASTHITSGSNEQFF.